The 11 T cell receptor beta chains in this list originate from one sample, sequenced in a study of T-cell reconstitution after alpha-beta-depleted transplantation in children. Researchers prepared the TCRbeta library using unique molecular identifiers, the study reports. TCRdb independently ran MiXCR on the PCR reads; one entry per CDR3 protein. The sample carries 600,000 to 700,000 distinct CDR3 sequences, 16% recorded once. The sequencing used PBMCs from the stem cell graft donor, collected from the stem cell graft. The receptors shown here come from a human donor who donated a stem cell graft to a child with acute myeloid leukemia.

The CDR3 DNA follows: TGCGCCAGCAGCCTTCGCGAACAGGCTGAAGCTTTCTTT. Protein: CASSLREQAEAFF. The chain carries TRBV5-1 and TRBJ1-1; TRBD1 is a possible D gene (5 bases). Trimming shortened V by 4 bases and J by 6 bases, and 13 bases separated the two germline ends. Germline-derived CDR1 and CDR2 are SGHRS and YFSETQ. This CDR3 is built from 13 residues.

V and J are TRBV12-3 or TRBV12-4 and TRBJ2-1, with 9 bases matching TRBD2. The CDR3 covers 15 residues. The V gene end was trimmed by 2 bases and the J gene end by 8 bases; junction bases not matched to a gene: 7. The CDR3 coding sequence is TGTGCCAGCAGTTTAAGGGGCGGGGGGGCCTATGAGCAGTTCTTC. Its translation: CASSLRGGGAYEQFF.

This clonotype was seen many times. This rearrangement joins TRBV10-3 to TRBJ2-2, with D possibly being TRBD1 (6 bases). V dropped 3 bases and J dropped 0 bases, with 11 bases sitting between them. The CDR3 has 16 amino acids. Germline V gene data show CDR1 as ENHRY and CDR2 as SYGVKD. The CDR3 DNA sequence: TGTGCCATCAGTGAACCGGACAGAGCGAACACCGGGGAGCTGTTTTTT. Translation gives CAISEPDRANTGELFF.

At least ten counts were recorded for this clonotype. CDR3 sequence reads: CASSSRTGGMNTEAFF. Here the CDR3 DNA reads TGCGCCAGCAGCTCTCGGACAGGGGGGATGAACACTGAAGCTTTCTTT. This rearrangement joins TRBV5-1 to TRBJ1-1; 10 bases are shared with TRBD1. The CDR3 has 16 residues. Trimming took 3 bases from V and 0 from J; bases not matched to a gene: 5. Germline loops: CDR1 SGHRS, CDR2 YFSETQ.

This clonotype was seen a few times. This rearrangement joins TRBV6-2 or TRBV6-3 to TRBJ1-4, with D possibly matching TRBD1 (6 bases). CDR1 is MNHEY and CDR2 is SVGEGT in the germline V gene. V was trimmed by 5 bases and J by 11 bases, leaving 12 bases between them. This CDR3 spans 12 amino acids. CDR3 protein: CASSQDSFKLFF. The CDR3 DNA reads as TGTGCCAGCAGTCAGGACAGCTTTAAACTGTTTTTT.

The chain joins TRBV5-1 to TRBJ2-3, with 9 bases matching TRBD1. The germline V gene has CDR1 SGHRS and CDR2 YFSETQ. This CDR3 has 13 amino acids. V gave up 0 bases and J gave up 10 bases; unmatched junction bases: 3. The CDR3: CASSLERDRAQYF. CDR3 coding DNA: TGCGCCAGCAGCTTGGAGAGGGACAGGGCGCAGTATTTT.

This chain uses TRBV10-3 with TRBJ2-5, with D unclear. Germline V gene data show CDR1 as ENHRY and CDR2 as SYGVKD. The CDR3 has 16 amino acids. V gave up 0 bases and J gave up 5 bases, with 16 bases separating them. The CDR3 DNA is TGTGCCATCAGTGAGTCGAAGGGCTTCCCCCCTGAGACCCAGTACTTC. Translation gives CAISESKGFPPETQYF.

The chain's CDR3 is CSAKGARGYEQYF. CDR3 DNA sequence: TGCAGTGCTAAAGGGGCCAGGGGCTACGAGCAGTACTTC. V usage is TRBV20-1 and J usage is TRBJ2-7; maybe TRBD1 (6 bases). This CDR3 has 13 residues. Trimming shortened V by 4 bases and J by 3 bases, and 13 bases separated the two germline ends. Germline assignment: CDR1 DFQATT and CDR2 SNEGSKA (reference sequence).

This clonotype showed up just once. The V and J genes are TRBV10-3 and TRBJ2-7; possible D gene TRBD2, 5 bases. The germline CDR1 and CDR2 sequences are ENHRY and SYGVKD. V was shortened by 6 bases and J by 5 bases, with 11 bases between the two germline ends. This CDR3 has 12 amino acids. In DNA form, the CDR3 reads TGTGCCATCAGCACTAAGGGAGACGAGCAGTACTTC. As protein: CAISTKGDEQYF.

This clonotype was recorded at least ten times. The chain recombines TRBV20-1 with TRBJ1-2, with 7 bases lining up with TRBD1. The CDR3 is made up of 16 amino acids. The V gene's germline CDR1 is DFQATT and CDR2 SNEGSKA (reference sequence). Trimming took 0 bases from V and 4 from J; bases not matched to a gene: 11. CDR3 sequence (DNA): TGCAGTGCTAGAGAACGGACAGGCCTTTCCTCCTATGGCTACACCTTC. Translating gives CSARERTGLSSYGYTF.

The chain couples TRBV27 to TRBJ2-5; D call uncertain. CDR3 length: 14 amino acids. Germline loops: CDR1 MNHEY, CDR2 SMNVEV (reference sequence). Deletions cut 5 bases from V and 2 bases from J, with 12 bases between. The CDR3 protein is CASSPNSLQETQYF. For the CDR3, the DNA is TGTGCCAGCAGTCCCAACAGTCTACAAGAGACCCAGTACTTC.